The rows below give T cell receptor beta chains drawn from one sample of a study of T-cell reconstitution after alpha-beta-depleted transplantation in children. TCRdb re-derived calls from the PCR reads in MiXCR, one entry per CDR3 protein. Of around 440,000 distinct CDR3 sequences listed, about 11% are singletons. The input for sequencing was PBMCs, taken before TCRalphabeta/CD19-depleted stem cell transplant. These receptors were obtained from a child younger than 10 with inherited bone marrow failure, due to receive a stem cell transplant. CDR3s include the opening cysteine and the closing phenylalanine or tryptophan. D genes are given only for firm matches. A row's size may be missing; if present it is once, few, many or a size class.

>many|.|TRBJ2-2|TRBV5-1
TGCGCCAGCAGCCTCCATAAGGGGGACGGCGGGGAGCTGTTTTTT
CASSLHKGDGGELFF
>many|.|TRBJ2-7|TRBV7-2
TGTGCCAGCAGCTCGCCTACAAGCTCCCCCTACGAGCAGTACTTC
CASSSPTSSPYEQYF
>many|.|TRBJ2-3|TRBV7-9
TGTGCCAGCAGCCCGGCGGGGGCGGGGGACACAGATACGCAGTATTTT
CASSPAGAGDTDTQYF
>many|.|TRBJ2-4|TRBV28
TGTGCCAGCAGTTTCGATGCGGTGGGGAGATCCAAAAACATTCAGTACTTC
CASSFDAVGRSKNIQYF
>many|TRBD1|TRBJ2-1|TRBV6-1
TGTGCCAGCGGGGAGATACAGGGGAGCTCCTACAATGAGCAGTTCTTC
CASGEIQGSSYNEQFF
>many|TRBD2|TRBJ2-7|TRBV27
TGTGCCAGCAGTGGAACGGGACTAGCGGGAGTTTGGGAGCAGTACTTC
CASSGTGLAGVWEQYF
>.|TRBD1|TRBJ1-1|TRBV20-1
TGCAGTGCTAGAGATCTCAGGGGGTCTACTGAAGCTTTCTTT
CSARDLRGSTEAFF
>few|.|TRBJ2-7|TRBV20-1
TGCAGTGGGGGGACTGGTGGGGATTACGACGAGCAGTACTTC
CSGGTGGDYDEQYF
>many|.|TRBJ2-3|TRBV11-2
TGTGCCAGCAGCTTAGATCTGGTCGTCGCAGATACGCAGTATTTT
CASSLDLVVADTQYF
>many|.|TRBJ2-1|TRBV4-3
TGCGCCAGCAGCCAAGCACAGCTATCCTCCTACAATGAGCAGTTCTTC
CASSQAQLSSYNEQFF
>many|.|TRBJ2-1|TRBV30
TGTGCCTGGGCGAGGGTACGTTCCTACAATGAGCAGTTCTTC
CAWARVRSYNEQFF
>few|.|TRBJ2-3|TRBV29-1
TGCAGCGTTGATTTACCGGGACCGACACCTTCCTACACAGATACGCAGTATTTT
CSVDLPGPTPSYTDTQYF
>many|.|TRBJ2-7|TRBV7-8
TGTGCCAGCAGCTCCCGACAGGGAGGGGAGCAGTACTTC
CASSSRQGGEQYF
>many|.|TRBJ2-3|TRBV6-1
TGTGCCAGCAGCGGGGCTAATAAAGATACGCAGTATTTT
CASSGANKDTQYF
>many|.|TRBJ2-3|TRBV3-1
TGTGCCAGCAGCCCCTACGGGGATACGCAGTATTTT
CASSPYGDTQYF
>few|TRBD1|TRBJ1-6|TRBV5-1
TGCGCCAGCAGCCGGGACAGCAGCTCCTATAATTCACCCCTCCACTTT
CASSRDSSSYNSPLHF
>few|.|TRBJ2-1|TRBV5-1
TGCGCCAGCAGCAGGCCTAGTTCGCCGCAGTTCTTC
CASSRPSSPQFF
>many|.|TRBJ2-1|TRBV29-1
TGCAGCGCTCTAGCGCATGAGCAGTTCTTC
CSALAHEQFF
>.|.|TRBJ2-5|TRBV29-1
TGCAGCGTTGCACCAGGGATAGAGACCCAGTACTTC
CSVAPGIETQYF
>.|.|TRBJ2-1|TRBV21-1
TGTGCCAGCAGCAAAAGGTGGCCCTGGTCACAGGGGGGAAGCTCCTACAATGAGCAGTTCTTC
CASSKRWPWSQGGSSYNEQFF
>.|.|TRBJ2-4|TRBV20-1
TGCAGTGCTAGAGAGCTAGGGGAAGGGACCAAAAACATTCAGTACTTC
CSARELGEGTKNIQYF
>.|.|TRBJ1-2|TRBV6-2/TRBV6-3
TGTGCCAGCAGTTACTCCGTGGCGGGGGAAGTTTTTAACTATGGCTACACCTTC
CASSYSVAGEVFNYGYTF
>.|.|TRBJ2-1|TRBV4-1
TGCGCCAGCCGTGGGGTTTCATTTCTCAATGAGCAGTTCTTC
CASRGVSFLNEQFF
>many|TRBD1|TRBJ1-1|TRBV12-3/TRBV12-4
TGTGCCAGCAGCTGGGACAGGGGCGACACTGAAGCTTTCTTT
CASSWDRGDTEAFF
>many|TRBD2|TRBJ2-2|TRBV5-1
TGCGCCAGCAGCCTAGCGGGATATCGGAACACCGGGGAGCTGTTTTTT
CASSLAGYRNTGELFF
>few|TRBD2|TRBJ2-1|TRBV20-1
TGCAGTGCTAGTCAGGGGACTAGCGATTACAATGAGCAGTTCTTC
CSASQGTSDYNEQFF
>many|.|TRBJ2-1|TRBV6-1
TGTGCCAGCAGTGAAGCGTCCGGGAACAGCGATGAGCAGTTCTTC
CASSEASGNSDEQFF
>.|TRBD2|TRBJ2-7|TRBV12-3/TRBV12-4
TGTGCCAGCGCTCCTAGCAGGGACTACCCATACGAGCAGTACTTC
CASAPSRDYPYEQYF
>many|TRBD1|TRBJ1-6|TRBV11-2
TGTGCCAGCAGCGCCCGGACAGGGGCCGCTTCACCCCTCCACTTT
CASSARTGAASPLHF
>many|TRBD2|TRBJ2-1|TRBV29-1
TGCAGCGTTCCGGGACTAGCGTCCTACAATGAGCAGTTCTTC
CSVPGLASYNEQFF
>.|.|TRBJ2-5|TRBV6-2/TRBV6-3
TGTGCCAGCAGTTACGGAGCGGAGACCCAGTACTTC
CASSYGAETQYF
>many|TRBD1|TRBJ2-1|TRBV30
TGTGCCTGGAGTGTAGTCAGGGGGCATGAGCAGTTCTTC
CAWSVVRGHEQFF
>few|.|TRBJ1-4|TRBV27
TGTGCCAGCAGTTTATATGGGGTCGGGGCCTATAATGAAAAACTGTTTTTT
CASSLYGVGAYNEKLFF
>many|.|TRBJ1-2|TRBV12-3/TRBV12-4
TGTGCCAGCGGACGGGCTGACTATGGCTACACCTTC
CASGRADYGYTF
>many|TRBD2|TRBJ2-7|TRBV12-3/TRBV12-4
TGTGCCAGCAGCCCCCACTCCGCGGGAGGGTCCCTCTCCTACGAGCAGTACTTC
CASSPHSAGGSLSYEQYF
>many|TRBD2|TRBJ2-1|TRBV5-1
TGCGCCAGCAGCTTCCTAGCGGATATCAATGAGCAGTTCTTC
CASSFLADINEQFF
>many|TRBD2|TRBJ2-1|TRBV6-2/TRBV6-3
TGTGCCAGCAGTCCCCCGACTAGCGGGAGGGCCGGGGATGAGCAGTTCTTC
CASSPPTSGRAGDEQFF
>few|TRBD2|TRBJ2-1|TRBV28
TGTGCCAGCAGTTTAGAGGGCGTCGCGGGAGTCTCCTACAATGAGCAGTTCTTC
CASSLEGVAGVSYNEQFF
>many|.|TRBJ2-3|TRBV29-1
TGCAGCGCCAGTGGGCCCGCGGGCACAGATACGCAGTATTTT
CSASGPAGTDTQYF
>many|.|TRBJ2-1|TRBV5-1
TGCGCCAGCAGCCCTGGAGGGATCCTCTACAATGAGCAGTTCTTC
CASSPGGILYNEQFF
>many|TRBD2|TRBJ2-1|TRBV7-2
TGTGCCAGCAGCTTACCTAGCGGGATGGGTGAGCAGTTCTTC
CASSLPSGMGEQFF
>few|.|TRBJ2-4|TRBV5-1
TGCGCCAGCAGCTTACGAGCGGGCCGAGCCAAAAACATTCAGTACTTC
CASSLRAGRAKNIQYF
>.|.|TRBJ2-3|TRBV9
TGTGCCAGCAGCGTAGTAGGGATCACAGATACGCAGTATTTT
CASSVVGITDTQYF
>many|.|TRBJ2-7|TRBV29-1
TGCAGCGTTGAAACAGGGAATAGGTACGAGCAGTACTTC
CSVETGNRYEQYF
>many|.|TRBJ2-1|TRBV4-1
TGCGCCAGCAGCCAGGCTATTCCTAACAATGAGCAGTTCTTC
CASSQAIPNNEQFF
>many|.|TRBJ1-2|TRBV7-9
TGTGCCAGCTCGGCGACAGAACTTTACGGCTACACCTTC
CASSATELYGYTF
>many|TRBD1|TRBJ2-7|TRBV5-1
TGCGCCAGCAGCTTGAGGACAGGGAGATACGAGCAGTACTTC
CASSLRTGRYEQYF
>many|.|TRBJ1-5|TRBV20-1
TGCAGTGCCACTGACCGTTATAGCAATCAGCCCCAGCATTTT
CSATDRYSNQPQHF
>.|TRBD1|TRBJ2-7|TRBV28
TGTGCCAGCAGGAGGGACAGGGCGGGCGAGCAGTACTTC
CASRRDRAGEQYF
>few|TRBD2|TRBJ2-1|TRBV5-1
TGCGCCAGCAGCTTCGGACTAGCGGGAGAGAATGAGCAGTTCTTC
CASSFGLAGENEQFF
>many|TRBD2|TRBJ2-1|TRBV11-2
TGTGCCAGCAGCTTAGAAAGGACTAGCGGTTACAATGAGCAGTTCTTC
CASSLERTSGYNEQFF
>.|TRBD1|TRBJ1-2|TRBV6-1
TGTGCCAGCAAACGCGAGGCAGGGGGGACCTATGGCTACACCTTC
CASKREAGGTYGYTF